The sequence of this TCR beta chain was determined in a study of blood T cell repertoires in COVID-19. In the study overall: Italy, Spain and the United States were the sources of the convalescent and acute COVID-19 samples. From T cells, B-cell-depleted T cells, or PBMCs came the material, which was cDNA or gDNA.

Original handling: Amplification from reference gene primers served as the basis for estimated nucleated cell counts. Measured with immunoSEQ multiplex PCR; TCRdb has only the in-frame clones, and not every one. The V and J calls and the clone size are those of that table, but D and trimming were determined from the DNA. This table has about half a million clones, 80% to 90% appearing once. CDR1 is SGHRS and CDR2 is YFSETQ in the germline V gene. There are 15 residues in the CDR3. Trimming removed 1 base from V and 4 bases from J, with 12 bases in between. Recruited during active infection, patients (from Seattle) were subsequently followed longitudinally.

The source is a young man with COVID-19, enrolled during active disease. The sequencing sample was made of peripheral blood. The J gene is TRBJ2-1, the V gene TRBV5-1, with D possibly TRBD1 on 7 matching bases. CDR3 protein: CASSLIQGTYNEQFF. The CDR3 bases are TGCGCCAGCAGCTTGATACAGGGGACTTACAATGAGCAGTTCTTC.